These 11 T cell receptor beta chains were sequenced from one sample in a study of cytomegalovirus exposure and HLA in healthy donors. The PCR made use of 60 Vbeta and 13 Jbeta primers. Sequencing was performed with immunoSEQ multiplex PCR; in TCRdb, only in-frame clones are kept and a portion is missing. The sample yields 150,000 to 200,000 clones, around 77% seen once. The sequenced material came from PBMCs. These receptors all stem from a female donor in good health and CMV-seronegative.

The J gene is TRBJ2-7, the V gene TRBV28; TRBD1 agrees at 9 bases. There are 15 residues in the CDR3. Germline CDR1 is MDHEN and CDR2 is SYDVKM. The V segment lost 6 bases and the J segment 3 bases; nucleotides outside the gene matches: 9. The CDR3 is CASSVPGQGSYEQYF. The CDR3 DNA is TGTGCCAGCAGCGTCCCGGGACAGGGTAGCTACGAGCAGTACTTC.

The chain joins TRBV2 to TRBJ1-3, with TRBD1 matching 8 bases. The CDR3 is made up of 16 amino acids. In germline, CDR1 is SNHLY, CDR2 FYNNEI. V shed 0 bases, J shed 4 bases, and the junction held 5 bases outside the gene matches. Here the CDR3 reads CASSEAIRGPGNTIYF. In DNA form, the CDR3 reads TGTGCCAGCAGTGAAGCCATCAGGGGGCCCGGAAACACCATATATTTT.

The sample holds one count of this clone. The chain employs TRBV2 and TRBJ2-7; 7 bases are a match to TRBD1. Germline V gives CDR1 SNHLY, CDR2 FYNNEI. The ends lost 10 bases at V and 7 bases at J; junction bases unmatched: 13. The CDR3 sequence is 13 residues long. The CDR3 protein is CATTQSGQREQYF. In nucleotides, the CDR3 is TGTGCCACCACCCAATCGGGACAGAGGGAGCAGTACTTC.

V usage is TRBV7-8 and J usage is TRBJ2-1, with 9 bases matching TRBD1. The CDR3 is 15 amino acids. Losses at the gene ends were 5 bases for V and 3 bases for J; bases not matched to a gene: 5. From germline, CDR1 is SGHVS and CDR2 FQNEAQ. DNA of the CDR3: TGTGCCAGCAGCACGGGACAGGGTTTCTACAATGAGCAGTTCTTC. Protein: CASSTGQGFYNEQFF.

This chain connects TRBV14 to TRBJ1-2, with D tentatively TRBD1 (5 bases). The CDR3 consists of 15 residues. Germline CDR1 SGHDN, CDR2 FVKESK. V lost 0 bases and J 8 bases, leaving 16 bases between the germline ends. The CDR3 spells CASSQDWEGRGGYTF. CDR3 nucleotides: TGTGCCAGCAGCCAAGATTGGGAGGGGAGAGGCGGCTACACCTTC. The full variable domain, rest sourced from reference TRBV14 and TRBJ1-2, is EAGVTQFPSHSVIEKGQTVTLRCDPISGHDNLYWYRRVMGKEIKFLLHFVKESKQDESGMPNNRFLAERTGGTYSTLKVQPAELEDSGVYFCASSQDWEGRGGYTFGSGTRLTVV.

Of note for this clone: The same CDR3 is also encoded by other DNA sequences in this sample. The V call is TRBV7-9, the J call TRBJ2-3; TRBD1 aligns across 10 bases. The CDR3 length is 16 residues. Per germline, CDR1 SEHNR and CDR2 FQNEAQ (reference sequence). The V gene end was trimmed by 4 bases and the J gene end by 3 bases; junction bases not matched to a gene: 7. The CDR3 nucleotides read TGTGCCAGCAGCTCATGGGACAGGGGCAGGACAGATACGCAGTATTTT. It codes for CASSSWDRGRTDTQYF.

The V call is TRBV28, the J call TRBJ1-5, with unresolved D. From germline, CDR1 is MDHEN and CDR2 SYDVKM. CDR3 length: 15 residues. V was cut by 5 bases and J by 1 base, with 12 bases left in between. The CDR3 sequence: CASSIGLGSNQPQHF. DNA for the CDR3: TGTGCCAGCAGTATCGGACTCGGCAGCAATCAGCCCCAGCATTTT.

The chain combines TRBV15 with TRBJ1-1; D gene unclear. Trimming pared 0 bases from V and 0 bases from J, leaving 14 bases between. Per the germline V gene, CDR1 is LNHNV and CDR2 is YYDKDF (reference sequence). The length of the CDR3 is 17 residues. The CDR3 bases are TGTGCCACCAGCAGAGATCACACTAAGACCATGAACACTGAAGCTTTCTTT. As protein: CATSRDHTKTMNTEAFF.

The rearrangement joins TRBV27 to TRBJ2-7; 11 nucleotides align to TRBD1. V trimming: 5 bases; J trimming: 10 bases; junction bases outside the gene matches: 16. CDR1 MNHEY and CDR2 SMNVEV come from the germline V gene (reference sequence). The CDR3 length is 16 residues. The chain's CDR3 is CASSPRTGGVGVGQYF. The CDR3 DNA is TGTGCCAGCAGTCCCCGGACAGGGGGCGTCGGAGTGGGCCAGTACTTC.

This clone turned up a few times. The chain is built from TRBV11-2 and TRBJ2-3; 9 bases agree with TRBD2. V trimming: 1 base; J trimming: 6 bases; junction bases outside the gene matches: 5. This CDR3 has 15 residues. Germline CDR1 and CDR2: SGHAT and FQNNGV. The DNA of the CDR3 is TGTGCCAGCAGCTTAGTGGCGGGAGGGCCCGATACGCAGTATTTT. Protein sequence: CASSLVAGGPDTQYF. Variable domain in full (rest from reference TRBV11-2 and TRBJ2-3): EAGVAQSPRYKIIEKRQSVAFWCNPISGHATLYWYQQILGQGPKLLIQFQNNGVVDDSQLPKDRFSAERLKGVDSTLKIQPAKLEDSAVYLCASSLVAGGPDTQYFGPGTRLTVL.

The genes are TRBV5-8 and TRBJ1-5; D perhaps matches TRBD1 (6 bases). The CDR3 covers 18 residues. Germline CDR1 is SGHTS and CDR2 is YDEGEE. Trimming pared 4 bases from V and 0 bases from J, leaving 20 bases between. The CDR3 DNA follows: TGTGCCAGCAGCCCCCTCGGGACACCACTTTATAGCAATCAGCCCCAGCATTTT. Its protein product is CASSPLGTPLYSNQPQHF.